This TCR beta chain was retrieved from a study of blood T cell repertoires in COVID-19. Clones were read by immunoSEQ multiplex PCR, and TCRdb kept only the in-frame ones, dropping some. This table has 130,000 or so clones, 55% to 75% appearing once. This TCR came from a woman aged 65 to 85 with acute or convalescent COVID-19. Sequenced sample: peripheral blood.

The CDR3 region has the DNA TGTGCCAGCAGCCTCCAAGGGGGCGACAGCTCCTACGAGCAGTACTTC. It yields the protein CASSLQGGDSSYEQYF. The chain combines TRBV5-5 with TRBJ2-7, with 7 bases fitting TRBD1. The germline gives CDR1 SGHKS, CDR2 YYEKEE (reference sequence). The CDR3 sequence is 16 residues long. The trim removed 4 bases at V and 0 bases at J, leaving 10 bases unmatched.